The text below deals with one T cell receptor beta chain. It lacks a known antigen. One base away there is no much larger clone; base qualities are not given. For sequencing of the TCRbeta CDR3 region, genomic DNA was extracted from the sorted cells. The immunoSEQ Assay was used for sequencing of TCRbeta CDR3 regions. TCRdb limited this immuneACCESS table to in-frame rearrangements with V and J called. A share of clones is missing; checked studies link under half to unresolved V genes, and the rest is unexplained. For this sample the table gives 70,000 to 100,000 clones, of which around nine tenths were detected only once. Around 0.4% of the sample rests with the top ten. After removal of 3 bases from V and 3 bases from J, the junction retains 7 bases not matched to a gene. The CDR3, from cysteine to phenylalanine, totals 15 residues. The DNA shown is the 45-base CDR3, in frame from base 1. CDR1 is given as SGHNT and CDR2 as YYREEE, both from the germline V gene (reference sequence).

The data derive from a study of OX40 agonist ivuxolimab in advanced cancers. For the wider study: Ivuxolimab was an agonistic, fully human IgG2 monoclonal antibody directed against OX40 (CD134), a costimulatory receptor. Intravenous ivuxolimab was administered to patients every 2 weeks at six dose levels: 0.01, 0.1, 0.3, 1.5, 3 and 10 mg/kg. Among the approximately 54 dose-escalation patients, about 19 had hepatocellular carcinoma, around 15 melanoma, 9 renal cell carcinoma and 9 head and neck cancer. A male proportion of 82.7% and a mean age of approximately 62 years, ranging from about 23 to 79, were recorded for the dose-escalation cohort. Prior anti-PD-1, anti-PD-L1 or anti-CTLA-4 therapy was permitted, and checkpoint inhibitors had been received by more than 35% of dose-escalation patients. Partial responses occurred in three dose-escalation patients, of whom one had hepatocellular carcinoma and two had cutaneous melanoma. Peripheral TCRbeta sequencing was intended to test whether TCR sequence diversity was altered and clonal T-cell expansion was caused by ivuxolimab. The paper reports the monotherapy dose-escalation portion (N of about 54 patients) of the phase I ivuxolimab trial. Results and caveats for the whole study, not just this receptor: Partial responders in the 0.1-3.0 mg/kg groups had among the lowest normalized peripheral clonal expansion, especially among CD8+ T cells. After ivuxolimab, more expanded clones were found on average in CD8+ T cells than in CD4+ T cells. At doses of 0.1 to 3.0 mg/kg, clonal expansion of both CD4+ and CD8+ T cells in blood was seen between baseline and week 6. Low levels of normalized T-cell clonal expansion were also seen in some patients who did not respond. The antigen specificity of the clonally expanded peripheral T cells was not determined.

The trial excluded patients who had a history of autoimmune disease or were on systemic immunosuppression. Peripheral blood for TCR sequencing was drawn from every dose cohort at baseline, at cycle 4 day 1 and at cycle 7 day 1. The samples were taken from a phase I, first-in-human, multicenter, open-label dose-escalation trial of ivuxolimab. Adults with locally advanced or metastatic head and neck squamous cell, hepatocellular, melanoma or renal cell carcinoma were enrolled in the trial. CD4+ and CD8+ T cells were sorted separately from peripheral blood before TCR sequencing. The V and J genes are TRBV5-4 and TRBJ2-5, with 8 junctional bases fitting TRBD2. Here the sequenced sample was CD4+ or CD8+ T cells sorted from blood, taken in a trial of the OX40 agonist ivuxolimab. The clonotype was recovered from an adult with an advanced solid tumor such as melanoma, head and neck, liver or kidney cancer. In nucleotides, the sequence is TGTGCCAGCAGCTCACAAGCGGGAGAAGAAGAGACCCAGTACTTC. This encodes CASSSQAGEEETQYF.